One and the same sample provided the 8 T cell receptor beta chains below, sequenced in a study of CD8 T cells in ankylosing spondylitis. TCRdb analysed the 5' RACE reads with MiXCR anew, one entry per CDR3 protein. The sample has under 250,000 distinct CDR3 sequences; roughly a tenth are singletons. The sequenced sample was blood, either unsorted or a sorted T cell fraction (not recorded which). The receptors come from a male donor with ankylosing spondylitis or in good health (not recorded which).

This clonotype was observed a handful of times. V and J are TRBV7-9 and TRBJ2-6; D not certain. CDR1 SEHNR and CDR2 FQNEAQ come from the germline V gene (reference sequence). Between the trimmed V and J ends, which lost 1 base and 0 bases, there was a span of 7 bases. This CDR3 comprises 16 residues. For the CDR3, the DNA is TGTGCCAGCAGCTTAGGACTCAGCTCTGGGGCCAACGTCCTGACTTTC. The encoded protein is CASSLGLSSGANVLTF. Using reference TRBV7-9 and TRBJ2-6 for the parts outside the CDR3, the full variable domain is DTGVSQNPRHKITKRGQNVTFRCDPISEHNRLYWYRQTLGQGPEFLTYFQNEAQLEKSRLLSDRFSAERPKGSFSTLEIQRTEQGDSAMYLCASSLGLSSGANVLTFGAGSRLTVL.

This clonotype was seen ten or more times. The rearrangement joins TRBV30 to TRBJ2-4; TRBD1 matches at 7 bases. Losses at the gene ends were 4 bases for V and 15 bases for J; bases not matched to a gene: 9. The CDR3 totals 11 residues. Germline V gives CDR1 GTSNPN, CDR2 SVGIG (reference sequence). The CDR3 reads CAWTSGQARYF. The CDR3 coding sequence is TGTGCCTGGACCTCCGGACAGGCCCGGTACTTC.

There are many counts of this clonotype. V gene TRBV20-1 combines with J gene TRBJ2-7; 9 bases are shared with TRBD1. This CDR3 region has 16 residues. CDR1 DFQATT and CDR2 SNEGSKA come from the germline V gene (reference sequence). With V trimmed by 5 bases and J by 2 bases, 13 bases remained unmatched. CDR3 region: CSASPGQGQTPYEQYF. The CDR3 DNA reads TGCAGTGCTTCACCGGGACAGGGACAGACCCCCTACGAGCAGTACTTC.

In its sample, this clonotype was seen a few times. The V and J genes are TRBV6-5 and TRBJ2-3; 10 positions agree with TRBD2. Germline loops: CDR1 MNHEY, CDR2 SVGAGI. Losses at the gene ends were 2 bases for V and 0 bases for J; bases not matched to a gene: 8. The CDR3 is 18 residues long. For the CDR3, the DNA is TGTGCCAGCAGTTACATGCCGCTAGCGGGGGTGAGCACAGATACGCAGTATTTT. Protein sequence: CASSYMPLAGVSTDTQYF.

The chain couples TRBV7-2 to TRBJ1-2; D remains ambiguous. CDR3 length equals 14 residues. CDR1 is SGHTA and CDR2 is FQGNSA in the germline V gene. V lost 5 bases, J lost 2 bases, and 12 bases lay in between. CDR3 region: CASSPNRLNYGYTF. The CDR3, as DNA: TGTGCCAGCAGCCCCAACCGATTAAACTATGGCTACACCTTC.

V usage is TRBV7-6 and J usage is TRBJ1-5, with a possible D match to TRBD1 (5 bases). CDR1 is SGHVS, CDR2 FNYEAQ, per germline. V lost 1 base and J 2 bases, leaving 12 bases between the germline ends. The CDR3 contains 16 residues. DNA of the CDR3: TGTGCCAGCAGCTTAGGGCAGGGTGGTCGCAATCAGCCCCAGCATTTT. This codes for CASSLGQGGRNQPQHF.

The sample holds many counts of this clonotype. The chain recombines TRBV3-1 with TRBJ2-1, with TRBD2 matching 13 bases. V was clipped by 4 bases and J by 0 bases; unmatched bases: 3. CDR3 size: 17 residues. Germline V gives CDR1 LGHDT, CDR2 YNNKEL (reference sequence). CDR3 amino acids: CASSPRTSGSSYNEQFF. The DNA of the CDR3 is TGTGCCAGCAGCCCCCGGACTAGCGGGAGCTCCTACAATGAGCAGTTCTTC.

The genes are TRBV7-9 and TRBJ1-2; no definite D call. This CDR3 region has 14 residues. Trimming shortened V by 1 base and J by 1 base, and 7 bases separated the two germline ends. Germline assignment: CDR1 SEHNR and CDR2 FQNEAQ (reference sequence). Here the CDR3 DNA reads TGTGCCAGCAGCTTAGAAGTCGGTAACTATGGCTACACCTTC. This codes for CASSLEVGNYGYTF.